The rows below give T cell receptor beta chains drawn from one sample of a study of blood T cell repertoires in COVID-19. Sequencing was performed with immunoSEQ multiplex PCR; in TCRdb, only in-frame clones are kept and a portion is missing. The table records some 350,000 clones, more than 85% of them present only once. Sequencing was done on a sample of peripheral blood. These receptors were taken from a human donor in a cohort sampled during active COVID-19. Each CDR3 is given with its conserved first and last residue. D genes are given only for firm matches. Size tells how often a clone was seen (once, few, many) or the class of an expanded clone, and some rows leave it out.

NA,NA,TRBJ2-3,TRBV28,CASSLPGGTDTQYF,TGTGCCAGCAGTTTACCGGGAGGCACAGATACGCAGTATTTT
NA,NA,TRBJ1-2,TRBV12-1,CASSWRGANYGYTF,TGTGCCAGCAGCTGGCGGGGGGCGAACTATGGCTACACCTTC
NA,NA,TRBJ1-1,TRBV5-6,CASSLAREAVIYTEAFF,TGTGCCAGCAGCTTGGCCAGGGAAGCTGTAATTTACACTGAAGCTTTCTTT
NA,TRBD2,TRBJ2-1,TRBV9,CASSVSGTSIRSEQFF,TGTGCCAGCAGCGTATCCGGGACTAGTATCAGGAGCGAGCAGTTCTTC
NA,NA,TRBJ2-3,TRBV11-1,CASSLVGSEDTQYF,TGTGCCAGCAGCTTAGTCGGGTCTGAGGATACGCAGTATTTT
NA,TRBD1,TRBJ1-1,TRBV6-5,CASSYLRQGGSLGAFF,TGTGCCAGCAGTTACCTAAGACAGGGGGGATCCTTAGGAGCTTTCTTT
NA,TRBD2,TRBJ2-1,TRBV9,CASSHVAGSLYNEQFF,TGTGCCAGCAGCCATGTAGCGGGTTCACTCTACAATGAGCAGTTCTTC
NA,TRBD1,TRBJ1-5,TRBV19,CASSRFRGGPNQPQHF,TGTGCCAGTAGTCGGTTCCGAGGGGGCCCGAATCAGCCCCAGCATTTT
few,NA,TRBJ2-3,TRBV6-5,CASRYGQGSDTQYF,TGTGCCAGCAGGTACGGCCAGGGGTCGGATACGCAGTATTTT
NA,NA,TRBJ1-3,TRBV18,CASSPSSPSSGNTIYF,TGTGCCAGCTCACCTTCTAGCCCGAGCTCTGGAAACACCATATATTTT
NA,TRBD1,TRBJ2-7,TRBV5-1,CASARDSYSYEQYF,TGCGCCAGCGCCCGGGACAGCTACTCCTACGAGCAGTACTTC
once,NA,TRBJ2-7,TRBV10-3,CATRERAYEQYF,TGTGCCACCCGGGAACGTGCCTACGAGCAGTACTTC
NA,TRBD1,TRBJ2-2,TRBV9,CASSVEQGINTGELFF,TGTGCCAGCAGCGTAGAACAGGGGATTAACACCGGGGAGCTGTTTTTT
NA,NA,TRBJ1-1,TRBV5-1,CASSLDGTEAFF,TGCGCCAGCAGCTTGGACGGCACTGAAGCTTTCTTT
NA,NA,TRBJ1-6,TRBV6-5,CASSPGVLNNSPLHF,TGTGCCAGCAGCCCCGGAGTCCTAAATAATTCACCCCTCCACTTT
NA,NA,TRBJ2-1,TRBV2,CASSEGPNNEQFF,TGTGCCAGCAGTGAGGGGCCAAACAATGAGCAGTTCTTC
NA,TRBD1,TRBJ2-7,TRBV5-1,CASSLWGDREEQYF,TGCGCCAGCAGCTTGTGGGGGGACAGGGAAGAGCAGTACTTC
once,TRBD1,TRBJ2-2,TRBV27,CASSLTTGRAGELFF,TGTGCCAGCAGTTTAACGACAGGGAGAGCCGGGGAGCTGTTTTTT
NA,NA,TRBJ2-7,TRBV24-1,CATSDSWTSSYEQYF,TGTGCCACCAGTGATTCCTGGACAAGCTCCTACGAGCAGTACTTC
NA,NA,TRBJ1-4,TRBV24-1,CATSDLTGGNEKLFF,TGTGCCACCAGTGATTTGACCGGGGGGAACGAAAAACTGTTTTTT
NA,NA,TRBJ2-5,TRBV15,CATSRDLGPEETQYF,TGTGCCACCAGCAGAGATTTGGGGCCCGAAGAGACCCAGTACTTC
NA,NA,TRBJ2-7,TRBV25-1,CASSAEDTLAYEQYF,TGTGCCAGCAGTGCCGAGGACACCCTTGCCTACGAGCAGTACTTC
NA,NA,TRBJ2-2,TRBV7-3,CASSLGLVTGGTGELFF,TGTGCCAGCAGCTTGGGGTTGGTGACAGGCGGCACCGGGGAGCTGTTTTTT